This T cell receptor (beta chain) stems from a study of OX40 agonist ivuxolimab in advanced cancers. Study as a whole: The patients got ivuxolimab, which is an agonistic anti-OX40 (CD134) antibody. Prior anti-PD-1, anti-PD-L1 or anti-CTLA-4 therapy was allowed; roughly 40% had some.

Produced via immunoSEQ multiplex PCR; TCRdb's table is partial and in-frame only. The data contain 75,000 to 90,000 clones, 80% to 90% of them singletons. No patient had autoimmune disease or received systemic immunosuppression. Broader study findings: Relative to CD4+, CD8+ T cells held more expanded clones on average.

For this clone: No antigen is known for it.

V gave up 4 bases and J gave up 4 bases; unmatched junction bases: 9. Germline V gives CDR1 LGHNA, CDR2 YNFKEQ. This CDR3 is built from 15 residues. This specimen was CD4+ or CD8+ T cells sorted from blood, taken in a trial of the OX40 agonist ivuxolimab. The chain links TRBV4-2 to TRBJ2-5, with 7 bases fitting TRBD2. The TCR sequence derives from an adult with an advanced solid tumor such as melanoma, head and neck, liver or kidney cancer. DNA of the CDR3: TGTGCCAGCAGCCCGGCGAGGGGAGGGCGAGAGACCCAGTACTTC. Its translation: CASSPARGGRETQYF.